This is a list of T cell receptor beta chains from one sample in a study of blood T cells in healthy people across ages. TCRdb redid the calling of the 5' RACE reads with MiXCR, one entry per CDR3 protein. The table lists 600,000 to 1,000,000 distinct CDR3 sequences, 58% of them singletons, with approximately 21% in the top ten. The sample taken for sequencing was blood. These receptors were taken from a man in his thirties or forties in good health. Each CDR3 is given with its conserved first and last residue. The D gene is left open where the match is weak.

V gene	J gene	D gene	CDR3 protein	CDR3 DNA
TRBV6-6	TRBJ2-1	.	CASSPTTRGNEQFF	TGTGCCAGCAGTCCTACAACCAGGGGTAATGAGCAGTTCTTC
TRBV20-1	TRBJ2-5	.	CSARGYPRETQYF	TGCAGTGCTAGGGGCTACCCACGAGAGACCCAGTACTTC
TRBV11-3	TRBJ2-4	TRBD2	CASSLSGLDNEQYF	TGTGCCAGCAGCCTTAGCGGGCTGGACAATGAGCAGTACTTC
TRBV14	TRBJ2-3	TRBD2	CASSHLAGGGADTQYF	TGTGCCAGCAGCCACTTAGCGGGAGGTGGTGCAGATACGCAGTATTTT
TRBV6-1	TRBJ1-5	.	CASSENRSPPGPQHF	TGTGCCAGCAGTGAAAACAGATCCCCCCCCGGACCCCAGCATTTT
TRBV5-1	TRBJ2-5	.	CASSFGAPQETQYF	TGCGCCAGCAGCTTCGGGGCGCCGCAAGAGACCCAGTACTTC
TRBV11-3	TRBJ2-7	.	CASSLVAGPRPSYEQYF	TGTGCCAGCAGCTTAGTGGCGGGACCGCGTCCCTCCTACGAGCAGTACTTC
TRBV6-5	TRBJ2-7	TRBD1	CASSYSSGTGSHEQYF	TGTGCCAGCAGTTATTCCTCCGGGACAGGGTCCCACGAGCAGTACTTC
TRBV4-2	TRBJ2-5	.	CASSQGTDGEEETQYF	TGTGCCAGCAGCCAAGGGACCGACGGGGAGGAAGAGACCCAGTACTTC
TRBV20-1	TRBJ2-1	.	CSARVPLLRRDSINEQFF	TGCAGTGCTAGAGTACCCCTCCTTCGCCGGGACTCGATCAATGAGCAGTTCTTC
TRBV11-2	TRBJ2-7	.	CASSLAPTGLLSYEQYF	TGCGCCAGCAGCTTAGCCCCGACAGGCCTCTTATCCTACGAGCAGTACTTC
TRBV10-2	TRBJ2-7	.	CASSVGPNPYEQYF	TGCGCCAGCAGCGTCGGGCCAAACCCCTACGAGCAGTACTTC